This TCR beta chain comes out of a study of T cells after yellow fever vaccination (dated by TCRdb to about 2019). A note on the overall study: The SMART-Seq v4 Ultra Low Input RNA kit was used to prepare libraries from fractions with low cell numbers. Two healthy male donors made up the cohort, one aged 18 to 30 years and the other aged 30 to 40 years. Bulk PBMC replicates and cell subsets were isolated from blood drawn at multiple timepoints before and after both primary and secondary immunization. To follow T-cell clones before and after primary and booster YFV17D yellow fever vaccination, bulk TCR alpha and beta repertoires were sequenced over time. Results and caveats for the whole study, not just this receptor: A small fraction of clonotypes showed up in both the CD4 and CD8 compartments, probably as a result of convergent recombination. Computational filtering was required because FACS-sorted repertoires could contain abundant contaminating clonotypes from the bulk population. Most clones expanded after primary vaccination (roughly 96% of CD4 and around 88% of CD8) were re-detected after the booster, suggesting that broad memory maintenance occurred. Because the study included only two donors, the extent to which the findings can be generalized is limited. Compared with the primary T-cell response, the secondary T-cell response was faster but weaker, reaching its peak on day 5 rather than on day 15.

Deletion took 2 bases off V and 2 bases off J, with a span of 12 bases between the germline ends. From its cysteine to its phenylalanine, the CDR3 spans 15 amino acids. Of the read, only the CDR3 DNA is kept; its 45 bases are in frame from base 1. CDR1 and CDR2, looked up from the germline V gene, are SGHTA and FQGNSA. Interpreted using the paper, the treatment or condition label stands for: live attenuated yellow fever vaccine strain. Two biological replicates of bulk PBMCs were collected at each blood-draw timepoint. A standard Ficoll-Paque protocol was used to isolate PBMCs from peripheral blood. TriZol was used to extract RNA from bulk PBMCs, from CD4 and CD8 fractions, and from dextramer-positive and dextramer-negative fractions. Sequencing took place on an Illumina NovaSeq 6000. Synthesis of TCR cDNA relied on 5'RACE template switching, a step that introduced a universal primer site along with unique molecular identifiers. cDNA synthesis was primed from both the TCR alpha and TCR beta constant segments. Two PCR steps were used to amplify libraries, with sample barcodes and sequencing adapters being added in the second step. Sequencing of libraries was done on Illumina HiSeq 2500 (2x100 bp) or NovaSeq (2x150 bp). The authors' analysis ran thus. Reads were demultiplexed and collapsed into UMI consensus sequences with MIGEC, and V(D)J alignment was performed with MiXCR. Clonotypes responding to the vaccine were identified with edgeR on replicate PBMC samples, with the criteria of FDR below 0.01 and a log2 fold change above 5 up to day 15. Each bulk clonotype was labeled CD4 or CD8 based on which sequenced repertoire, CD4 or CD8, contained the clonotype at higher abundance. TCRdb ran its own pipeline on the public reads, namely fastp trimming at Q25 and MiXCR clone calling, and kept in-frame beta chains. A single entry per CDR3 protein holds the most common genes and DNA from its merged rows. For this entry, the V and J calls and clone size follow TCRdb and not the study's own pipeline. Within this sample are about 310,000 distinct CDR3 sequences, with approximately 3.9% of them counted one time only. Together, the top ten hold 20% to 30% of the sample.

To note about this clonotype: There is no known antigen for this receptor. There are no base qualities to consult, and no much larger clone falls within one base.

Sequences were derived from PBMCs, sampled on the day of the yellow fever booster vaccination. The receptor was derived from a man younger than 30 who received the YFV17D yellow fever vaccine. The rearranged segments are TRBV7-2 and TRBJ2-5; no D segment can be confidently identified. The CDR3 sequence is CASSLPRGPQETQYF. The DNA sequence is given as TGTGCCAGCAGCTTACCCCGCGGACCACAAGAGACCCAGTACTTC.